This record looks at one T cell receptor (beta chain) sequence and its context. 60 Vbeta and 13 Jbeta primers were used in PCR. Method: immunoSEQ multiplex PCR; TCRdb's copy keeps in-frame clones and lacks some. The data contain more than 90,000 clones, around three quarters of them singletons. This sample was taken from a study of cytomegalovirus exposure and HLA in healthy donors. Across the study: In a previous analysis, approximately 110 million unique TCR beta sequences were found from 170 million or so T cells.

This clonotype originated in a woman aged 18-30 years in good health and CMV-seropositive. Sequences were obtained from PBMCs.

The CDR3 DNA is TGTGCCAGCAGCAAAGTGATCCTTTTGCCAGGCCCAGAGGGTGAGCAGTTCTTC. Protein: CASSKVILLPGPEGEQFF. V usage is TRBV7-2 and J usage is TRBJ2-1; perhaps TRBD2 as D (5 bases). V was pared by 5 bases and J by 9 bases, with 29 bases between. This CDR3 has 18 amino acids. Germline values: CDR1 SGHTA, CDR2 FQGNSA.